Sequencing of this TCR beta chain was carried out in a study of shared clonotypes between healthy human individuals. On this clone itself: Its antigen remains unidentified.

CD45RA-negative memory and CD45RA+ naive subsets were split from the CD4+ cells. Several immunoSEQ 96-well plates shared each subset's DNA, each plate a replicate. Sorted-subset replicate PCRs used roughly 210 ng of genomic DNA. This amount corresponded to approximately 30,000 T cell genomes. Libraries were prepared by immunoSEQ multiplex PCR; TCRdb keeps only in-frame clonotypes and omits some of them. The sample yields roughly 200,000 clones, about 68% seen once. The study's findings and limits: The sharing of 5% to 5.5% of naive CD4 clonotypes was seen across a few donors.

Germline CDR1 and CDR2: SGHTS and YDEGEE. The CDR3 has 19 amino acids. Losses at the gene ends were 1 base for V and 0 bases for J; bases not matched to a gene: 8. The sequenced sample was memory CD4+ T cells sorted from blood. Subset: CD45RA-negative fraction. The rearrangement joins TRBV5-8 to TRBJ2-1, with TRBD2 matching over 12 bases. This sequence originates from a young man in good health. The CDR3 loop is CASSLKGLAGGSSYNEQFF. CDR3 coding DNA: TGTGCCAGCAGCTTGAAGGGACTAGCGGGTGGAAGCTCCTACAATGAGCAGTTCTTC.